A selection of T cell receptor beta chains follows, all from one sample in a study of blood T cell repertoires in COVID-19. The repertoire was sequenced with immunoSEQ multiplex PCR; TCRdb's copy has only in-frame clones and lacks some. Counted here are 150,000 or so clones, about 86% occurring once; the ten biggest clones make up 1.5% to 1.7%. The sample was peripheral blood. The receptors were sampled from a woman aged 55-70 years with acute or convalescent COVID-19. Both conserved end residues are part of each CDR3. D genes are given only for firm matches. For some rows the clone size is stated as once, few or many, or as a class when expanded; others skip it.

d_gene: NA; v_gene: TRBV29-1; abundance: NA; j_gene: TRBJ2-5; CDR3nt: TGCAGCGTTGAAGGAGGGAGGACACTGAGTCCCCGGGTGGAGACCCAGTACTTC; CDR3aa: CSVEGGRTLSPRVETQYF
d_gene: NA; v_gene: TRBV28; abundance: few; j_gene: TRBJ1-5; CDR3nt: TGTGCCAGCCGAGTCGGAGGCAGGTCGTCTGTTAGCAATCAGCCCCAGCATTTT; CDR3aa: CASRVGGRSSVSNQPQHF
d_gene: NA; v_gene: TRBV9; abundance: NA; j_gene: TRBJ1-4; CDR3nt: TGTGCCAGCAGCGTACGGCAGGGTGGTGAAAAACTGTTTTTT; CDR3aa: CASSVRQGGEKLFF
d_gene: NA; v_gene: TRBV6-2/TRBV6-3; abundance: NA; j_gene: TRBJ2-1; CDR3nt: TGTGCCAGCAGTTACCCAAATACTAGAGGGCCCTCCGATGAGCAGTTCTTC; CDR3aa: CASSYPNTRGPSDEQFF
d_gene: TRBD2; v_gene: TRBV19; abundance: NA; j_gene: TRBJ2-2; CDR3nt: TGTGCCAGTAGTTCCCTGACTAGCGGGGGGGCTCTTGGGGAGCTGTTTTTT; CDR3aa: CASSSLTSGGALGELFF
d_gene: NA; v_gene: TRBV6-5; abundance: NA; j_gene: TRBJ2-2; CDR3nt: TGTGCCAGCACTAGAGATCTGACGACCGGGGAGCTGTTTTTT; CDR3aa: CASTRDLTTGELFF
d_gene: TRBD1; v_gene: TRBV28; abundance: NA; j_gene: TRBJ1-2; CDR3nt: TGTGCCAGCAGCGGGGGGGTCTATGGACAGGCCTATGGCTACACCTTC; CDR3aa: CASSGGVYGQAYGYTF
d_gene: NA; v_gene: TRBV9; abundance: NA; j_gene: TRBJ1-5; CDR3nt: TGTGCCAGCAGCCGGGATATCAATCAGCCCCAGCATTTT; CDR3aa: CASSRDINQPQHF
d_gene: TRBD2; v_gene: TRBV2; abundance: NA; j_gene: TRBJ2-1; CDR3nt: TGTGCCAGCAGGCAGACGGGGGGTTACAATGAGCAGTTCTTC; CDR3aa: CASRQTGGYNEQFF
d_gene: TRBD1; v_gene: TRBV28; abundance: NA; j_gene: TRBJ1-4; CDR3nt: TGTGCCAGCAGTGGCGGACAGGGGAATGAAAAACTGTTTTTT; CDR3aa: CASSGGQGNEKLFF
d_gene: TRBD1; v_gene: TRBV5-5; abundance: NA; j_gene: TRBJ1-4; CDR3nt: TGTGCCAGCAGCCCCCGGGACAGGGCAGTAAGAGGGGAAAAACTGTTTTTT; CDR3aa: CASSPRDRAVRGEKLFF
d_gene: NA; v_gene: TRBV19; abundance: once; j_gene: TRBJ1-2; CDR3nt: TGTGCCAGTAGTCGGGAGGGGAAAGTAACTAACTATGGCTACACCTTC; CDR3aa: CASSREGKVTNYGYTF
d_gene: NA; v_gene: TRBV5-1; abundance: NA; j_gene: TRBJ2-1; CDR3nt: TGCGCCAGCAGCCCCCGTGGGGCAACCTACAATGAGCAGTTCTTC; CDR3aa: CASSPRGATYNEQFF
d_gene: TRBD1; v_gene: TRBV29-1; abundance: NA; j_gene: TRBJ2-7; CDR3nt: TGCAGCGTTGTTGGGCCAGGGGGCATCTACGAGCAGTACTTC; CDR3aa: CSVVGPGGIYEQYF
d_gene: TRBD1; v_gene: TRBV10-3; abundance: NA; j_gene: TRBJ1-2; CDR3nt: TGTGCCACCGAGACAGGGAACTATGGCTACACCTTC; CDR3aa: CATETGNYGYTF
d_gene: NA; v_gene: TRBV9; abundance: NA; j_gene: TRBJ1-1; CDR3nt: TGTGCCAGCAGCGTAGACACGAACACTGAAGCTTTCTTT; CDR3aa: CASSVDTNTEAFF
d_gene: NA; v_gene: TRBV6-1; abundance: few; j_gene: TRBJ1-2; CDR3nt: TGTGCCAGCAGTGATTCCGACAGGTACTATGGCTACACCTTC; CDR3aa: CASSDSDRYYGYTF
d_gene: NA; v_gene: TRBV9; abundance: NA; j_gene: TRBJ1-1; CDR3nt: TGTGCCAGCAGCGTCGGGGAGGTTGTGACTGAAGCTTTCTTT; CDR3aa: CASSVGEVVTEAFF
d_gene: TRBD1; v_gene: TRBV2; abundance: NA; j_gene: TRBJ2-3; CDR3nt: TGTGCCAGCAGTGGTTGGACAGGGGATTCATTGAGCACAGATACGCAGTATTTT; CDR3aa: CASSGWTGDSLSTDTQYF
d_gene: TRBD1; v_gene: TRBV6-2/TRBV6-3; abundance: NA; j_gene: TRBJ1-6; CDR3nt: TGTGCCAGCAGTTCCCAGACAGGGTGGAATTCACCCCTCCACTTT; CDR3aa: CASSSQTGWNSPLHF
d_gene: TRBD2; v_gene: TRBV15; abundance: once; j_gene: TRBJ2-7; CDR3nt: TGTGCCACCAGCAGATCGAGCGGGGGGGCCTACGAGCAGTACTTC; CDR3aa: CATSRSSGGAYEQYF
d_gene: NA; v_gene: TRBV25-1; abundance: NA; j_gene: TRBJ2-5; CDR3nt: TGTGCCAGCAGCCCCACCCCGGCGGAAGAGACCCAGTACTTC; CDR3aa: CASSPTPAEETQYF
d_gene: TRBD1; v_gene: TRBV4-2; abundance: NA; j_gene: TRBJ1-2; CDR3nt: TGTGCCAGCAGCCAAGCCCCCCCGAGACAGGGGCCCAACTATGGCTACACCTTC; CDR3aa: CASSQAPPRQGPNYGYTF
d_gene: TRBD1; v_gene: TRBV7-9; abundance: NA; j_gene: TRBJ1-3; CDR3nt: TGTGCCAGCAGCTTGAAGGGACAGGGAGTCCCTAACACCATATATTTT; CDR3aa: CASSLKGQGVPNTIYF
d_gene: NA; v_gene: TRBV2; abundance: NA; j_gene: TRBJ1-1; CDR3nt: TGTGCCAGCACCCAGGAGGGTCGGGACACTGAAGCTTTCTTT; CDR3aa: CASTQEGRDTEAFF
d_gene: TRBD1; v_gene: TRBV5-1; abundance: few; j_gene: TRBJ2-3; CDR3nt: TGCGCCAGCAGCACTACCGGGACAGGGTCGTGGGATACGCAGTATTTT; CDR3aa: CASSTTGTGSWDTQYF
d_gene: NA; v_gene: TRBV5-1; abundance: NA; j_gene: TRBJ1-4; CDR3nt: TGCGCCAGCAGAACTAGGTTACAGGGAAGGGGTAATGAAAAACTGTTTTTT; CDR3aa: CASRTRLQGRGNEKLFF
d_gene: NA; v_gene: TRBV24-1; abundance: NA; j_gene: TRBJ2-3; CDR3nt: TGTGCCACCAGTGACCAGACAGGATTCACAGATACGCAGTATTTT; CDR3aa: CATSDQTGFTDTQYF
d_gene: TRBD2; v_gene: TRBV6-2/TRBV6-3; abundance: NA; j_gene: TRBJ2-1; CDR3nt: TGTGCCAGCAGTTACCTCCCCAGGCGGGGGGCTTCACCCAGCTCCTACAATGAGCAGTTCTTC; CDR3aa: CASSYLPRRGASPSSYNEQFF
d_gene: NA; v_gene: TRBV9; abundance: once; j_gene: TRBJ1-2; CDR3nt: TGTGCCAGCAGCGTAGACGGGAGACAGATGGGAAATGGCTACACCTTC; CDR3aa: CASSVDGRQMGNGYTF
d_gene: NA; v_gene: TRBV20-1; abundance: NA; j_gene: TRBJ2-7; CDR3nt: TGCAGTGCTAGTGAACAAACCCACGAGCAGTACTTC; CDR3aa: CSASEQTHEQYF
d_gene: TRBD2; v_gene: TRBV7-9; abundance: NA; j_gene: TRBJ2-1; CDR3nt: TGTGCCAGCAGACTGACTAGCGGGGACAATGAGCAGTTCTTC; CDR3aa: CASRLTSGDNEQFF
d_gene: TRBD1; v_gene: TRBV28; abundance: NA; j_gene: TRBJ1-2; CDR3nt: TGTGCCAGCAGTTTAACAGGGGGCGTCCATGGCTACACCTTC; CDR3aa: CASSLTGGVHGYTF
d_gene: NA; v_gene: TRBV4-2; abundance: few; j_gene: TRBJ1-5; CDR3nt: TGTGCCAGCAGCCAAATGAGCGACGGCAGCAATCAGCCCCAGCATTTT; CDR3aa: CASSQMSDGSNQPQHF
d_gene: NA; v_gene: TRBV19; abundance: NA; j_gene: TRBJ1-5; CDR3nt: TGTGCCAGTAGTATGGACAGAAATCAGCCCCAGCATTTT; CDR3aa: CASSMDRNQPQHF
d_gene: TRBD1; v_gene: TRBV18; abundance: NA; j_gene: TRBJ2-7; CDR3nt: TGTGCCAGCTCACCACAACCGACCTTGACAGGGGTGAGCGAGCAGTACTTC; CDR3aa: CASSPQPTLTGVSEQYF
d_gene: NA; v_gene: TRBV7-2; abundance: NA; j_gene: TRBJ2-7; CDR3nt: TGTGCCAGCAGCTTAGTCGGGATGGGGTTTACCGAGCAGTACTTC; CDR3aa: CASSLVGMGFTEQYF
d_gene: NA; v_gene: TRBV5-1; abundance: NA; j_gene: TRBJ1-3; CDR3nt: TGCGCCAGCAGCTACGGGGGATTGCCCGACTCTGGAAACACCATATATTTT; CDR3aa: CASSYGGLPDSGNTIYF